The text below deals with one TCR beta chain. Its cognate antigen is unknown. This sample's time point: persistent/refractory GD, antithyroid drugs over 5 years with positive TRAb. The TCR library used RNA extracted from PBMCs. The CDR3 is 12 residues long. V was pared by 1 base and J by 8 bases, with 8 bases between. Germline lookup yields CDR1 SEHNR and CDR2 FQNEAQ (reference sequence). This entry is derived from a study of regulatory T cells in long-lasting Graves disease. Findings and limits, study-wide: Persistent patients shared 2,741 public clonotypes among themselves. Newly diagnosed patients shared fewer, at about a thousand. Accuracy could have been hurt by small sample size. Gene preferences differed: TRBV28, TRBJ1-2, TRBJ2-5 in persistent cases.

According to the study, TCR beta libraries were built with iRepertoire HTBI primers and CDR3-region Arm-PCR. TCRdb processed the multiplex PCR reads anew with MiXCR; each CDR3 protein has one entry. In the table there are about 400,000 distinct CDR3 sequences, around 21% of which are singletons. Sequenced material: peripheral blood mononuclear cells (PBMCs), taken when the disease was refractory, from a patient treated with antithyroid drugs. The receptor was derived from a female donor with Graves disease. This rearrangement joins TRBV7-9 to TRBJ1-1; D remains unclear. The CDR3 protein is CASSLGSWEAFF. CDR3 nucleotide sequence: TGTGCCAGCAGCTTAGGGTCATGGGAAGCTTTCTTT. Drawing the rest from reference TRBV7-9 and TRBJ1-1, the complete variable domain is DTGVSQNPRHKITKRGQNVTFRCDPISEHNRLYWYRQTLGQGPEFLTYFQNEAQLEKSRLLSDRFSAERPKGSFSTLEIQRTEQGDSAMYLCASSLGSWEAFFGQGTRLTVV.